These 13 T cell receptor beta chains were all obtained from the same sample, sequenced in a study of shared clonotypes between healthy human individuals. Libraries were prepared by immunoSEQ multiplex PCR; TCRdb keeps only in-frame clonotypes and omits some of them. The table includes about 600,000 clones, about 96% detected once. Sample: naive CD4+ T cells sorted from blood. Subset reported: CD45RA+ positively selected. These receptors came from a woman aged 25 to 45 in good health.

CDR3 sequence: CASSLLAGDYEQYF. Here the CDR3 DNA reads TGTGCCAGCAGCTTACTAGCGGGAGACTACGAGCAGTACTTC. V gene TRBV5-4 combines with J gene TRBJ2-7, with 11 bases matching TRBD2. The CDR3 extends over 14 amino acids. V trimming: 2 bases; J trimming: 3 bases; junction bases outside the gene matches: 1. The germline CDR1 and CDR2 sequences are SGHNT and YYREEE (reference sequence).

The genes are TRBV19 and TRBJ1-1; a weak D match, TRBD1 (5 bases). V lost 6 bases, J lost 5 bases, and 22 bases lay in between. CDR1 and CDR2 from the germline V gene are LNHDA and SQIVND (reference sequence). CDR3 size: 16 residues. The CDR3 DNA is TGTGCCAGTAGCTCAAGGGGCCAGGGTCGGTGGACTGAAGCTTTCTTT. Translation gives CASSSRGQGRWTEAFF.

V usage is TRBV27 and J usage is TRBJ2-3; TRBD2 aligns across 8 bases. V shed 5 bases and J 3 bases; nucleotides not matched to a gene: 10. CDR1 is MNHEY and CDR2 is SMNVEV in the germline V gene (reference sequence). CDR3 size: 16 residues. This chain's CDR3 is CASSPFPGGATDTQYF. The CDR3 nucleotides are TGTGCCAGCAGTCCCTTTCCGGGAGGGGCGACAGATACGCAGTATTTT.

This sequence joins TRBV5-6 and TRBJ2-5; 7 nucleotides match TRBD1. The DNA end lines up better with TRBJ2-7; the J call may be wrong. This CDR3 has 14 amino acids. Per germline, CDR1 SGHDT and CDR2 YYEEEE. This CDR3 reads CASSLGTDNYEQYF. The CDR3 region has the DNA TGTGCCAGCAGCCTGGGGACAGATAACTACGAGCAGTACTTC.

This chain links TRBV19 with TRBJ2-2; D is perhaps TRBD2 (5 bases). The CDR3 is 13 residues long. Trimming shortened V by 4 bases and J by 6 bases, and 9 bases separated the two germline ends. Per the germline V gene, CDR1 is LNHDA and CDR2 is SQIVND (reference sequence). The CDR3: CASSSSGPGELFF. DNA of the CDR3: TGTGCCAGTAGTAGCAGCGGTCCCGGGGAGCTGTTTTTT.

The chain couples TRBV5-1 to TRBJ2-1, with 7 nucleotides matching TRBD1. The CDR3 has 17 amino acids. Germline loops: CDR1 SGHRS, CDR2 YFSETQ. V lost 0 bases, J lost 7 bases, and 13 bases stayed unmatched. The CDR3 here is CASSLAPQGVIGNEQFF. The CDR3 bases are TGCGCCAGCAGCTTGGCTCCCCAGGGGGTGATTGGGAATGAGCAGTTCTTC.

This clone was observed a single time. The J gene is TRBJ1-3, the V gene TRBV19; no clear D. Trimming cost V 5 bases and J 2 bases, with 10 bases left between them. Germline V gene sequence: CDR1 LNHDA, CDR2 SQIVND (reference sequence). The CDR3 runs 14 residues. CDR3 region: CASSPPRAGNTIYF. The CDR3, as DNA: TGTGCCAGTAGTCCCCCCCGGGCTGGAAACACCATATATTTT. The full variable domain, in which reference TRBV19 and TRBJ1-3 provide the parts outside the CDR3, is DGGITQSPKYLFRKEGQNVTLSCEQNLNHDAMYWYRQDPGQGLRLIYYSQIVNDFQKGDIAEGYSVSREKKESFPLTVTSAQKNPTAFYLCASSPPRAGNTIYFGEGSWLTVV.

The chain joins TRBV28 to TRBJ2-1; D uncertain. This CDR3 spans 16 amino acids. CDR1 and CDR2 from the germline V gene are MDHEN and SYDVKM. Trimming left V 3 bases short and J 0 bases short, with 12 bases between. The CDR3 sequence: CASSFNRRSSYNEQFF. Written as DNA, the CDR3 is TGTGCCAGCAGTTTTAATCGGCGCAGCTCCTACAATGAGCAGTTCTTC.

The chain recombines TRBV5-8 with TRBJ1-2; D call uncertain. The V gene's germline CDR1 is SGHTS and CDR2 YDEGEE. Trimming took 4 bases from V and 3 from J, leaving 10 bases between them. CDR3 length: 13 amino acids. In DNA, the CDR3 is TGTGCCAGCAGCCCCCGACGGGACTATGGCTACACCTTC. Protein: CASSPRRDYGYTF. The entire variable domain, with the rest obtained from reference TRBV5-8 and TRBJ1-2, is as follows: EAGVTQSPTHLIKTRGQQATLRCSPISGHTSVYWYQQALGLGLQFLLWYDEGEERNRGNFPPRFSGRQFPNYSSELNVNALELEDSALYLCASSPRRDYGYTFGSGTRLTVV.

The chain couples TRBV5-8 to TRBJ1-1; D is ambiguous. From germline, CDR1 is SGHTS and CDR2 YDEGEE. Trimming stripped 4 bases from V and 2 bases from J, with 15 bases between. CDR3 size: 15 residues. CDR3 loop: CASSPEVFPNTEAFF. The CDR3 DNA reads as TGTGCCAGCAGCCCGGAGGTGTTCCCAAACACTGAAGCTTTCTTT.

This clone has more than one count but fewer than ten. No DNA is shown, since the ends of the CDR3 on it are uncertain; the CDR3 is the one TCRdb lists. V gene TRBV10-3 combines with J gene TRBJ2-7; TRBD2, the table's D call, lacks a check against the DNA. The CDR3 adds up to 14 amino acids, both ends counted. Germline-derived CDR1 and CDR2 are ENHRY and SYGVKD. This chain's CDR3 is CAISTSGVGYEQYF.

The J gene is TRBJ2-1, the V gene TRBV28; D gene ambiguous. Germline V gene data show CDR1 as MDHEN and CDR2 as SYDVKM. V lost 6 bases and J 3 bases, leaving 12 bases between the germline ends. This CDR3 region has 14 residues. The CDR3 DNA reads TGTGCCAGCAGGCACGCCCACAGCTACAATGAGCAGTTCTTC. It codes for CASRHAHSYNEQFF.

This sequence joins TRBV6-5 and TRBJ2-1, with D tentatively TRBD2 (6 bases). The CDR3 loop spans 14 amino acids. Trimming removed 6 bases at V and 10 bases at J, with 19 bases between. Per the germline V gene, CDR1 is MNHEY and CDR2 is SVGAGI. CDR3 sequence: CASRPGLILREQFF. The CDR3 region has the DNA TGTGCCAGCAGACCGGGACTCATCCTCAGGGAGCAGTTCTTC.